The source of this TCR beta chain is a study of shared clonotypes between healthy human individuals. This CDR3 comprises 16 residues. V shed 7 bases, J shed 0 bases, and the junction held 10 bases outside the gene matches. Germline V gives CDR1 SNHLY, CDR2 FYNNEI. Sequencing used immunoSEQ multiplex PCR; TCRdb keeps in-frame clones, though not all of them. This sample yields hundreds of thousands of clones, of which more than 95% are seen a single time; about 0.06% belongs to the top ten. The sequenced sample was naive CD4+ T cells sorted from blood. Stated subset: CD45RA+ positively selected. The origin of this receptor is a woman in her twenties or thirties in good health. The chain couples TRBV2 to TRBJ2-3; 7 positions match TRBD1. CDR3 sequence reads: CASTRGTLRSTDTQYF. CDR3 in DNA: TGTGCCAGCACCAGGGGGACACTGCGTAGCACAGATACGCAGTATTTT.